This TCR beta chain was sequenced during a study of blood T cell repertoires in COVID-19. Study information: Acute and convalescent COVID-19 samples came from the United States, Italy and Spain. PBMCs, B-cell-depleted T cells, or T cells provided the cDNA or gDNA that made up the material.

J gave up 7 bases and V 2 bases, and 16 bases lay outside the gene matches. CDR1 KGHSH and CDR2 LQKENI come from the germline V gene. The CDR3 totals 19 residues. Per the original methods: Estimates of nucleated cell counts were drawn from the amplification of reference gene primers. The repertoire was sequenced with immunoSEQ multiplex PCR; TCRdb's copy has only in-frame clones and lacks some. The V and J calls and clone size come from that table; D and trimming were worked out from the DNA. Counted here are tens of thousands of clones, about 89% occurring once; the ten biggest clones make up around 3.5%.

This chain links TRBV18 with TRBJ2-7, with 14 bases lining up with TRBD2. Source material: peripheral blood. The clonotype comes from a human donor in a cohort sampled during active COVID-19. The CDR3 sequence is CASSPTGLAGGPPGREQYF. CDR3 DNA sequence: TGTGCCAGCTCACCAACCGGACTAGCGGGGGGTCCTCCGGGTCGGGAGCAGTACTTC.